These 18 T cell receptor beta chains were sequenced from one sample in a study of T cell responses to AZD1222 COVID-19 vaccine. Produced via immunoSEQ multiplex PCR; TCRdb's table is partial and in-frame only. The table lists approximately 20,000 clones, approximately 86% of them singletons, with around 46% in the top ten. Material: peripheral blood, obtained on day 0 of AZD1222 vaccination. Receptors originate from an adult in good health.

The chain is built from TRBV2 and TRBJ1-4; D perhaps matches TRBD1 (6 bases). Germline V gene data show CDR1 as SNHLY and CDR2 as FYNNEI. V was trimmed by 6 bases and J by 2 bases, leaving 13 bases between them. The CDR3 runs 15 residues. The CDR3 here is CASRPTGWTNEKLFF. For the CDR3, the DNA is TGTGCCAGCAGACCTACAGGGTGGACTAATGAAAAACTGTTTTTT.

This clone was found a few times. V and J are TRBV30 and TRBJ1-2; D gene uncertain. CDR3 length: 14 amino acids. Trimming took 0 bases from V and 8 from J, leaving 16 bases between them. The germline gives CDR1 GTSNPN, CDR2 SVGIG (reference sequence). CDR3 protein: CAWSVWERVPGYTF. The DNA of the CDR3 is TGTGCCTGGAGTGTCTGGGAGAGGGTTCCGGGCTACACCTTC.

J is TRBJ2-7 and V is TRBV28; no definite D call. Trimming left V 6 bases short and J 5 bases short, with 17 bases between. The germline gives CDR1 MDHEN, CDR2 SYDVKM. CDR3 length equals 14 residues. CDR3 nucleotides: TGTGCCAGCAGCGCCCTCCGTGTTCCCCACGAGCAGTACTTC. It translates to CASSALRVPHEQYF.

Within the sample, this clone is medium-sized. The chain combines TRBV9 with TRBJ2-5; TRBD1 agrees at 9 bases. The CDR3 loop spans 15 amino acids. The trim removed 2 bases at V and 5 bases at J, leaving 7 bases unmatched. CDR1 is SGDLS, CDR2 YYNGEE, per germline. The CDR3 DNA sequence: TGTGCCAGCAGCGTCGACGGACAGGGGAGGGAGACCCAGTACTTC. Translating it yields CASSVDGQGRETQYF.

The CDR3 region is CASSSDRGQYWGEKLFF. The CDR3 DNA sequence: TGTGCCAGCAGCTCCGACAGGGGGCAGTACTGGGGTGAAAAACTGTTTTTT. The chain employs TRBV28 and TRBJ1-4, with TRBD1 matching over 10 bases. The CDR3 covers 17 residues. CDR1 and CDR2 (germline): MDHEN, SYDVKM. V trimming: 6 bases; J trimming: 7 bases; junction bases outside the gene matches: 14. Based on the CDR3 plus reference TRBV28 and TRBJ1-4, the full variable domain is DVKVTQSSRYLVKRTGEKVFLECVQDMDHENMFWYRQDPGLGLRLIYFSYDVKMKEKGDIPEGYSVSREKKERFSLILESASTNQTSMYLCASSSDRGQYWGEKLFFGSGTQLSVL.

The V gene is TRBV7-9, the J gene TRBJ1-6; 7 nucleotides line up with TRBD1. Germline CDR1 SEHNR, CDR2 FQNEAQ (reference sequence). The CDR3 is 14 amino acids. J lost 10 bases, V lost 3 bases, and 6 bases had no gene match. The CDR3 nucleotides read TGTGCCAGCAGCTTGAGACAGGGAGGATCACCCCTCCACTTT. It encodes CASSLRQGGSPLHF.

The chain combines TRBV2 with TRBJ2-7; D is uncertain. CDR3 size: 12 residues. From germline, CDR1 is SNHLY and CDR2 FYNNEI. The ends were cut back, 3 bases at V and 1 base at J, with 4 bases in the middle. In nucleotides, the CDR3 is TGTGCCAGCAGTGATACATCCTACGAGCAGTACTTC. This encodes CASSDTSYEQYF.

This chain links TRBV7-3 with TRBJ1-1; tentative D call: TRBD1 (6 bases). In germline, CDR1 is SGHTA, CDR2 FQGTGA. The CDR3 is made up of 12 amino acids. V lost 3 bases to trimming and J lost 8 bases, with 10 bases between them. The CDR3 loop is CASSFSGTEAFF. CDR3 bases: TGTGCCAGCAGCTTTTCCGGGACAGAAGCTTTCTTT.

This chain connects TRBV19 to TRBJ2-7; 14 bases fit TRBD2. After removal of 5 bases from V and 1 base from J, the junction contained 1 base not matched to a gene. Germline V gene data show CDR1 as LNHDA and CDR2 as SQIVND (reference sequence). This CDR3 comprises 15 residues. The CDR3 protein is CASSGLAGGSYEQYF. CDR3 nucleotide sequence: TGTGCCAGTAGTGGACTAGCGGGAGGTTCCTACGAGCAGTACTTC.

The chain uses TRBV29-1 and TRBJ1-6; possibly TRBD1 for D (6 bases). This CDR3 has 13 residues. The ends were cut back, 3 bases at V and 13 bases at J, with 16 bases in the middle. Germline V lookup: CDR1 SQVTM, CDR2 ANQGSEA. The CDR3 protein is CSVDGGYHSPLHF. The CDR3 DNA reads as TGCAGCGTTGACGGGGGCTATCACAGCCCCCTCCACTTT.

The chain employs TRBV7-2 and TRBJ1-5; a possible D gene is TRBD1 (5 bases). Germline V gene data show CDR1 as SGHTA and CDR2 as FQGNSA. The CDR3 contains 15 residues. Trimming cost V 2 bases and J 0 bases, with 8 bases left between them. CDR3 sequence: CASSLTRDSNQPQHF. The CDR3 DNA reads TGTGCCAGCAGCTTAACCAGGGATAGCAATCAGCCCCAGCATTTT.

This chain uses TRBV7-2 with TRBJ1-2; D possibly corresponds to TRBD1 (5 bases). CDR1 is SGHTA and CDR2 is FQGNSA in the germline V gene. The V and J ends lost 5 bases and 6 bases respectively, with 16 bases between them. The CDR3 is 14 amino acids. The CDR3 spells CASSISPQGNGYTF. The CDR3 DNA sequence: TGTGCCAGCAGCATCTCACCTCAGGGAAATGGCTACACCTTC.

The chain employs TRBV19 and TRBJ2-5; 9 bases are shared with TRBD1. The CDR3 runs 14 residues. The V segment lost 4 bases and the J segment 5 bases; nucleotides outside the gene matches: 5. The V gene's germline CDR1 is LNHDA and CDR2 SQIVND (reference sequence). The CDR3 nucleotides read TGTGCCAGTAGTAGCACAGGGGGCGGGGAGACCCAGTACTTC. Amino acid sequence: CASSSTGGGETQYF.

The chain is built from TRBV10-3 and TRBJ2-5; D may be TRBD2 (6 bases). The germline V and J ends were trimmed by 10 bases and 1 base, with 19 bases remaining between them. The CDR3 sequence is 15 residues long. Germline V gene lookup returns CDR1 ENHRY and CDR2 SYGVKD. DNA for the CDR3: TGTGCCACCAGCAGCCCAGGGACTCTCCAAGAGACCCAGTACTTC. It specifies CATSSPGTLQETQYF.

The J gene is TRBJ2-6, the V gene TRBV2, with D unclear. V was pared by 6 bases and J by 0 bases, with 9 bases between. In germline, CDR1 is SNHLY, CDR2 FYNNEI. This CDR3 is built from 15 residues. This CDR3 reads CASSNEYSGANVLTF. CDR3 DNA: TGTGCCAGCAGCAATGAATACTCTGGGGCCAACGTCCTGACTTTC.

The chain links TRBV4-3 to TRBJ2-2; the D is unclear. V was cut by 3 bases and J by 0 bases, with 8 bases left in between. The CDR3 sequence is 15 residues long. CDR1 and CDR2 from the germline V gene are LGHNA and YSLEER. This CDR3 is CASSHDPANTGELFF. CDR3 DNA sequence: TGCGCCAGCAGCCACGACCCGGCGAACACCGGGGAGCTGTTTTTT.

This clone was recorded a few times. The chain combines TRBV14 with TRBJ2-1, with D possibly TRBD1 on 5 matching bases. CDR3 size: 18 residues. Germline V gene lookup returns CDR1 SGHDN and CDR2 FVKESK. V was cut by 3 bases and J by 3 bases, with 21 bases left in between. CDR3 protein: CASSQSQGQNVGYNEQFF. The CDR3 region has the DNA TGTGCCAGCAGCCAGAGCCAGGGTCAGAATGTTGGCTACAATGAGCAGTTCTTC.

This clone was found once. J is TRBJ1-3 and V is TRBV6-5; 7 nucleotides agree with TRBD1. CDR1 and CDR2 from the germline V gene are MNHEY and SVGAGI. This CDR3 spans 14 amino acids. Germline trimming cut 7 bases from V and 9 bases from J; bases unmatched to any gene: 12. The chain's CDR3 is CASTVTGPEATIYF. CDR3 nucleotide sequence: TGTGCCAGCACCGTGACAGGGCCGGAAGCCACCATATATTTT.